The 23 T cell receptor beta chains reported below all come from one sample, sequenced in a study of breast tumors, draining lymph nodes, adjacent tissues. TCRdb recomputed calls from the multiplex PCR reads with MiXCR, one row per CDR3 protein. The sample carries over 20,000 distinct CDR3 sequences, around 33% recorded once. The sequenced sample was breast tumor tissue. The receptors shown here come from a female donor with breast cancer. Some clones in this sample may be carry-over from other donors' samples.

At least ten counts were recorded for this clonotype. This chain connects TRBV11-3 to TRBJ2-2, with D possibly being TRBD2 (5 bases). CDR3 size: 13 residues. The germline CDR1 and CDR2 sequences are SGHNT and YENEEA. Trimming removed 2 bases from V and 5 bases from J, with 6 bases in between. The CDR3 region is CASSLTRTGELFF. DNA of the CDR3: TGTGCCAGCAGCTTAACTAGAACCGGGGAGCTGTTTTTT. Full variable domain (rest looked up from reference TRBV11-3 and TRBJ2-2): EAGVVQSPRYKIIEKKQPVAFWCNPISGHNTLYWYLQNLGQGPELLIRYENEEAVDDSQLPKDRFSAERLKGVDSTLKIQPAELGDSAVYLCASSLTRTGELFFGEGSRLTVL.

This clonotype has ten or more counts. CDR3: CSATGQREWNEQYF. In DNA, the CDR3 is TGCAGTGCCACCGGTCAGCGGGAGTGGAACGAGCAGTACTTC. This sequence joins TRBV20-1 and TRBJ2-7, with 8 positions matching TRBD2. The CDR3 length is 14 residues. The junction had 12 bases not matched to a gene; V was cut back by 6 bases and J by 5 bases. Per the germline V gene, CDR1 is DFQATT and CDR2 is SNEGSKA (reference sequence).

This clonotype was counted many times. J is TRBJ2-7 and V is TRBV28; TRBD1 is a possible D gene (5 bases). V lost 7 bases to trimming and J lost 2 bases, with 12 bases between them. CDR1 is MDHEN, CDR2 SYDVKM, per germline. This CDR3 spans 13 amino acids. The chain's CDR3 is CASTQGYPYEQYF. The CDR3 DNA reads as TGTGCCAGCACTCAGGGCTATCCCTACGAGCAGTACTTC.

This clonotype showed up many times. CDR3 sequence reads: CASSESPEYYGYTF. The CDR3 coding sequence is TGTGCCAGCAGTGAAAGTCCAGAGTACTATGGCTACACCTTC. The gene calls are TRBV6-1 and TRBJ1-2, with D unresolved. The CDR3 is made up of 14 amino acids. Germline CDR1 reads MNHNS; CDR2 reads SASEGT. V was shortened by 2 bases and J by 3 bases, with 10 bases between the two germline ends.

The chain links TRBV10-3 to TRBJ2-7; D unresolved. This CDR3 region has 13 residues. Germline V gives CDR1 ENHRY, CDR2 SYGVKD. The chain's CDR3 is CAISERNSHEQYV. In DNA, the CDR3 is TGTGCCATCAGTGAACGTAACTCCCACGAGCAGTACGTC.

Details on this clonotype: The CDR3 end shows no conserved phenylalanine or tryptophan, and so a read error is likely. V is TRBV7-2 and J is TRBJ1-6; no reliable D call. The V and J ends lost 2 bases and 0 bases respectively, with 8 bases between them. Germline CDR1 reads SGHTA; CDR2 reads FQGNSA. The CDR3 extends over 16 amino acids. CDR3: CASSLSANSYNSPLHS. In DNA form, the CDR3 reads TGTGCCAGCAGCTTATCAGCCAACTCCTATAATTCACCCCTCCACTCT.

Concerning this clonotype: Germline is not matched at one junction end, which may reflect a read error. The chain joins TRBV27 to TRBJ2-2, with D perhaps TRBD1 (6 bases). Germline V lookup: CDR1 MNHEY, CDR2 SMNVEV (reference sequence). The CDR3 contains 14 residues. The CDR3 loop reads CAGSLQGSTGELFF. CDR3 coding DNA: TGTGCCGGCAGTTTACAGGGTTCCACCGGGGAGCTGTTTTTT.

As regards this clonotype: Since the CDR3 does not end with the conserved phenylalanine or tryptophan, this likely comes from a read error. The chain employs TRBV30 and TRBJ1-2; no firm D call. The CDR3 extends over 15 amino acids. Germline values: CDR1 GTSNPN, CDR2 SVGIG (reference sequence). V dropped 7 bases and J dropped 1 base, with 19 bases sitting between them. The chain's CDR3 is CASSALGDFNYGYTL. The CDR3 DNA sequence: TGTGCCTCATCGGCTTTGGGAGACTTTAACTATGGCTACACCCTC.

This clonotype was seen at least ten times. CDR3 sequence reads: CASRAQGSGNTIYF. CDR3 nucleotide sequence: TGTGCCAGCAGAGCGCAGGGCTCTGGAAACACCATATATTTT. V usage is TRBV6-5 and J usage is TRBJ1-3; possibly TRBD1 for D (5 bases). Looked up from germline, CDR1 is MNHEY and CDR2 is SVGAGI. The CDR3 loop spans 14 amino acids. Trimming cost V 6 bases and J 0 bases, with 9 bases left between them.

This clonotype was counted many times. The rearrangement joins TRBV3-1 to TRBJ2-2, with unresolved D. The germline CDR1 and CDR2 sequences are LGHDT and YNNKEL (reference sequence). CDR3 size: 16 residues. Between the trimmed V and J ends, which lost 0 bases and 0 bases, there was a span of 8 bases. The CDR3 is CASSQDLWANTGELFF. The DNA for the CDR3 is TGTGCCAGCAGCCAAGACCTTTGGGCGAACACCGGGGAGCTGTTTTTT.

The chain couples TRBV3-1 to TRBJ2-5; D possibly matches TRBD1 or TRBD2 (7 bases each). Germline V CDR1 and CDR2: LGHDT, YNNKEL (reference sequence). This CDR3 has 13 residues. Trimming cost V 6 bases and J 7 bases, with 15 bases left between them. CDR3 DNA sequence: TGTGCCAGCAGACCCCAGGGGGGGGGGACCCAGTACTTC. Its translation is CASRPQGGGTQYF.

This clonotype was detected only a few times. The rearrangement uses TRBV7-9 and TRBJ1-1; D uncertain. The CDR3 consists of 12 residues. Germline lookup yields CDR1 SEHNR and CDR2 FQNEAQ (reference sequence). V lost 4 bases and J lost 6, with 9 bases in between. CDR3 amino acids: CASSSPGAEAFF. CDR3 DNA: TGTGCCAGCAGCTCCCCTGGCGCTGAAGCTTTCTTT.

With regard to this clonotype: The germline gene is not matched at one end of the junction; a read error may be the cause. V and J are TRBV20-1 and TRBJ2-7; 9 bases match TRBD1. This CDR3 contains 14 residues. The germline V gene has CDR1 DFQATT and CDR2 SNEGSKA (reference sequence). DNA for the CDR3: TGCAGTGCTGAGACCGGGACAGGGATGTACGAGCAGTACTTT. Amino acids: CSAETGTGMYEQYF.

The sample holds many counts of this clonotype. The chain couples TRBV7-9 to TRBJ2-7, with 10 bases aligning to TRBD2. V was clipped by 2 bases and J by 5 bases; unmatched bases: 6. The CDR3 extends over 15 amino acids. Germline CDR1 reads SEHNR; CDR2 reads FQNEAQ (reference sequence). The DNA of the CDR3 is TGTGCCAGCAGCTTACCTCTAGCGGGGGTCCACGAGCAGTACTTC. Amino acid sequence: CASSLPLAGVHEQYF.

This clonotype was recorded many times. The CDR3 DNA reads TGCGCCAGCAGCTTCGAGGGTTTGGCAGATACGCAGTATTTT. It codes for CASSFEGLADTQYF. The J gene is TRBJ2-3, the V gene TRBV5-1; a weak D match, TRBD2 (5 bases). Per germline, CDR1 SGHRS and CDR2 YFSETQ. This CDR3 has 14 residues. V lost 2 bases and J 4 bases, leaving 11 bases between the germline ends.

This clonotype was observed many times. The rearrangement joins TRBV5-8 to TRBJ2-3; maybe TRBD2 (6 bases). V lost 2 bases and J 3 bases, leaving 16 bases between the germline ends. The CDR3 consists of 16 residues. Germline CDR1 reads SGHTS; CDR2 reads YDEGEE. The CDR3 sequence is CASSFGAGSATDTQYF. The CDR3 nucleotides read TGTGCCAGCAGCTTCGGGGCGGGGAGTGCGACAGATACGCAGTATTTT.

The table lists this clonotype with many counts. V gene TRBV7-9 combines with J gene TRBJ2-6; 8 positions agree with TRBD1. Germline CDR1 reads SEHNR; CDR2 reads FQNEAQ (reference sequence). The CDR3 length is 21 residues. The ends lost 4 bases at V and 1 base at J; junction bases unmatched: 18. The CDR3 spells CASSSTDRGPSHDSGANVLTF. DNA of the CDR3: TGTGCCAGCAGCTCCACCGACAGGGGACCTTCCCACGATTCTGGGGCCAACGTCCTGACTTTC.

About this clonotype: It may be a read error: a sequence one base away is much more abundant. The genes are TRBV29-1 and TRBJ2-5; D gene unclear. The ends were cut back, 4 bases at V and 5 bases at J, with 14 bases in the middle. The length of the CDR3 is 13 residues. Germline CDR1 is SQVTM and CDR2 is ANQGSEA. The chain's CDR3 is CSVGDKRSETQYF. The CDR3 DNA reads TGCAGCGTTGGTGACAAAAGGTCGGAGACCCAGTACTTC.

In its sample, this clonotype was seen many times. V usage is TRBV30 and J usage is TRBJ1-4; no clear D gene. V lost 5 bases and J lost 5, with 18 bases in between. The CDR3 loop spans 15 amino acids. Germline V gene sequence: CDR1 GTSNPN, CDR2 SVGIG (reference sequence). The CDR3 DNA reads TGTGCCTGGGGTCGCGATGGAGGACTGAATGAAAAACTGTTTTTT. Amino acid sequence: CAWGRDGGLNEKLFF. Full variable domain (remainder filled in from reference TRBV30 and TRBJ1-4): SQTIHQWPATLVQPVGSPLSLECTVEGTSNPNLYWYRQAAGRGLQLLFYSVGIGQISSEVPQNLSASRPQDRQFILSSKKLLLSDSGFYLCAWGRDGGLNEKLFFGSGTQLSVL.

At least ten counts were recorded for this clonotype. This chain connects TRBV20-1 to TRBJ2-6, with D perhaps TRBD2 (5 bases). The CDR3 length is 14 residues. Germline CDR1 reads DFQATT; CDR2 reads SNEGSKA (reference sequence). V was pared by 1 base and J by 5 bases, with 9 bases between. The CDR3 DNA sequence: TGCAGTGCTAGAGTCGGGGTAAGGGCCAACGTCCTGACTTTC. Protein product: CSARVGVRANVLTF.

This clonotype was recorded many times. The V call is TRBV11-2, the J call TRBJ2-3; TRBD2 matches at 14 bases. Looked up from germline, CDR1 is SGHAT and CDR2 is FQNNGV. CDR3 length equals 17 residues. Germline trimming cut 0 bases from V and 9 bases from J; bases unmatched to any gene: 8. CDR3 nucleotides: TGTGCCAGCAGCTTAGAGGGACTAGCGGGAGCAGCGGAGACGCAGTATTTT. This sequence encodes CASSLEGLAGAAETQYF.

This clonotype was observed at least ten times. This sequence joins TRBV12-5 and TRBJ1-2; TRBD1 is a possible D gene (6 bases). CDR3 length: 12 amino acids. The germline gives CDR1 LGHNT, CDR2 FRNRAP. Between the trimmed V and J ends, which lost 6 bases and 9 bases, there was a span of 14 bases. The CDR3 here is CASGSGGGSYTF. CDR3 nucleotides: TGTGCTAGTGGGTCGGGCGGGGGCAGCTACACCTTC.

The table lists this clonotype with many counts. This chain connects TRBV27 to TRBJ2-3, with 7 bases fitting TRBD1. The length of the CDR3 is 15 residues. V gave up 10 bases and J gave up 2 bases; unmatched junction bases: 12. CDR1 is MNHEY, CDR2 SMNVEV, per germline (reference sequence). The CDR3 coding sequence is TGTGCCATCGGAACGGGACAGCTTCTCACAGATACGCAGTATTTT. As protein: CAIGTGQLLTDTQYF.